These T cell receptor beta chains were read from a single sample in a study of cytotoxic CD8 clonotypes in ibrutinib-treated CLL. TCRdb's table, derived via immunoSEQ multiplex PCR, lists solely in-frame clones and lacks some. The data contain over 100,000 clones, 70% to 90% of them singletons. This material consisted of PBMCs, taken after 24 months of ibrutinib treatment. The receptors were gathered from a human donor with chronic lymphocytic leukemia. The CDR3 runs from the conserved cysteine through the conserved F or W. D genes are given only for firm matches. Clone sizes are given selectively: once, few, many, or a class where the clone is expanded.

V gene: TRBV11-2; D gene: TRBD2; clone size: .; J gene: TRBJ2-1; CDR3 protein: CASSLGDYRQGNEQFF; CDR3 DNA: TGTGCCAGCAGCTTGGGGGACTATAGACAAGGGAATGAGCAGTTCTTC
V gene: TRBV19; D gene: TRBD1; clone size: .; J gene: TRBJ1-1; CDR3 protein: CASSIWPEGAKAEAFF; CDR3 DNA: TGTGCCAGTAGTATCTGGCCGGAGGGGGCGAAGGCTGAAGCTTTCTTT
V gene: TRBV27; D gene: .; clone size: once; J gene: TRBJ2-3; CDR3 protein: CASSITGDTQYF; CDR3 DNA: TGTGCCAGCAGTATTACAGGAGATACGCAGTATTTT
V gene: TRBV2; D gene: TRBD2; clone size: .; J gene: TRBJ2-2; CDR3 protein: CASSESSGRSIGELFF; CDR3 DNA: TGTGCCAGCAGTGAGTCAAGCGGGAGGAGTATCGGGGAGCTGTTTTTT
V gene: TRBV28; D gene: .; clone size: .; J gene: TRBJ1-5; CDR3 protein: CASSLQGVGNQPQHF; CDR3 DNA: TGTGCCAGCAGCCTCCAAGGTGTTGGCAATCAGCCCCAGCATTTT
V gene: TRBV14; D gene: .; clone size: few; J gene: TRBJ2-1; CDR3 protein: CASSPGLQRQFF; CDR3 DNA: TGTGCCAGCAGCCCGGGACTGCAAAGGCAGTTCTTC
V gene: TRBV6-6; D gene: TRBD1; clone size: .; J gene: TRBJ2-2; CDR3 protein: CASSSGQGNTGELFF; CDR3 DNA: TGTGCCAGCAGCTCTGGACAGGGGAACACCGGGGAGCTGTTTTTT
V gene: TRBV7-6; D gene: TRBD1; clone size: .; J gene: TRBJ2-3; CDR3 protein: CASSLVSGQGARTQYF; CDR3 DNA: TGTGCCAGCAGCTTAGTTTCCGGACAGGGGGCGAGGACGCAGTATTTT
V gene: TRBV15; D gene: TRBD1; clone size: .; J gene: TRBJ1-2; CDR3 protein: CATSRDDRGERLGYTF; CDR3 DNA: TGTGCCACCAGCAGAGACGACAGGGGCGAGCGTTTAGGCTACACCTTC
V gene: TRBV30; D gene: .; clone size: .; J gene: TRBJ1-3; CDR3 protein: CGAQKGFSGNTIYF; CDR3 DNA: TGTGGGGCCCAGAAGGGATTCTCTGGAAACACCATATATTTT
V gene: TRBV7-2; D gene: TRBD1; clone size: .; J gene: TRBJ1-2; CDR3 protein: CASSLGGQGRSGYTF; CDR3 DNA: TGTGCCAGCAGCTTAGGCGGACAGGGGAGGAGTGGCTACACCTTC
V gene: TRBV27; D gene: .; clone size: .; J gene: TRBJ2-7; CDR3 protein: CASSLSAGHEQYF; CDR3 DNA: TGTGCCAGCAGTTTATCAGCTGGGCACGAGCAGTACTTC
V gene: TRBV28; D gene: TRBD1; clone size: once; J gene: TRBJ1-5; CDR3 protein: CASSLGTVMWSNQPQHF; CDR3 DNA: TGTGCCAGCAGTCTCGGGACAGTGATGTGGAGCAATCAGCCCCAGCATTTT
V gene: TRBV28; D gene: .; clone size: .; J gene: TRBJ1-4; CDR3 protein: CASTSPGLFLKNEKLFF; CDR3 DNA: TGTGCCAGCACCTCCCCGGGACTCTTTTTGAAAAATGAAAAACTGTTTTTT
V gene: TRBV7-3; D gene: TRBD1; clone size: .; J gene: TRBJ2-2; CDR3 protein: CASSPQGGTGELFF; CDR3 DNA: TGTGCCAGCAGCCCACAGGGGGGCACCGGGGAGCTGTTTTTT
V gene: TRBV19; D gene: TRBD1; clone size: .; J gene: TRBJ1-5; CDR3 protein: CASSILQGASNQPQHF; CDR3 DNA: TGTGCCAGTAGTATCCTACAGGGGGCAAGCAATCAGCCCCAGCATTTT
V gene: TRBV30; D gene: .; clone size: .; J gene: TRBJ1-3; CDR3 protein: CAWSHRGGTGNTIYF; CDR3 DNA: TGTGCCTGGAGTCATAGGGGGGGAACTGGAAACACCATATATTTT
V gene: TRBV2; D gene: TRBD1; clone size: once; J gene: TRBJ2-5; CDR3 protein: CASSQGAQETQYF; CDR3 DNA: TGTGCCAGCAGTCAGGGGGCCCAAGAGACCCAGTACTTC
V gene: TRBV18; D gene: .; clone size: .; J gene: TRBJ1-6; CDR3 protein: CASSPLVGVQDSPLHF; CDR3 DNA: TGTGCCAGCTCACCATTGGTTGGGGTTCAGGATTCACCCCTCCACTTT
V gene: TRBV29-1; D gene: TRBD1; clone size: .; J gene: TRBJ1-2; CDR3 protein: CSAPDRGRVRGYTF; CDR3 DNA: TGCAGCGCCCCGGACAGGGGGCGGGTGCGGGGCTACACCTTC
V gene: TRBV5-6; D gene: .; clone size: .; J gene: TRBJ2-7; CDR3 protein: CASSSVGQSYEQYF; CDR3 DNA: TGTGCCAGCAGCTCCGTCGGACAGTCCTACGAGCAGTACTTC
V gene: TRBV29-1; D gene: .; clone size: .; J gene: TRBJ2-1; CDR3 protein: CSVETEGRGTYNEQFF; CDR3 DNA: TGCAGCGTCGAAACAGAGGGCAGGGGGACTTACAATGAGCAGTTCTTC
V gene: TRBV11-2; D gene: TRBD2; clone size: .; J gene: TRBJ2-7; CDR3 protein: CASSLVGTSGSYEQYF; CDR3 DNA: TGTGCCAGCAGCTTAGTCGGGACTAGCGGCTCCTACGAGCAGTACTTC
V gene: TRBV29-1; D gene: TRBD1; clone size: .; J gene: TRBJ2-1; CDR3 protein: CSVKDRGLNEQFF; CDR3 DNA: TGCAGCGTAAAGGACAGGGGGCTGAATGAGCAGTTCTTC
V gene: TRBV7-9; D gene: .; clone size: once; J gene: TRBJ1-1; CDR3 protein: CASKQAMNTEAFF; CDR3 DNA: TGTGCCAGCAAGCAGGCCATGAACACTGAAGCTTTCTTT
V gene: TRBV27; D gene: .; clone size: .; J gene: TRBJ1-6; CDR3 protein: CASSLIARRNPLHF; CDR3 DNA: TGTGCCAGCAGTTTGATCGCAAGGAGGAACCCCCTCCACTTT
V gene: TRBV2; D gene: .; clone size: .; J gene: TRBJ1-3; CDR3 protein: CASSEDGGYRNTIYF; CDR3 DNA: TGTGCCAGCAGTGAAGACGGGGGGTATCGAAACACCATATATTTT
V gene: TRBV28; D gene: .; clone size: .; J gene: TRBJ1-2; CDR3 protein: CASIRGDYGYTF; CDR3 DNA: TGTGCCAGCATAAGGGGCGACTATGGCTACACCTTC
V gene: TRBV28; D gene: .; clone size: .; J gene: TRBJ1-2; CDR3 protein: CASRSRGYTF; CDR3 DNA: TGTGCCAGCAGAAGCCGGGGCTACACCTTC
V gene: TRBV4-3; D gene: .; clone size: .; J gene: TRBJ1-2; CDR3 protein: CASSQDPQGAGYTF; CDR3 DNA: TGCGCCAGCAGCCAAGATCCTCAGGGCGCAGGCTACACCTTC
V gene: TRBV6-5; D gene: .; clone size: .; J gene: TRBJ1-1; CDR3 protein: CASSSPTGSSLGAFF; CDR3 DNA: TGTGCCAGCAGTTCCCCGACAGGCTCATCCTTGGGAGCTTTCTTT
V gene: TRBV2; D gene: .; clone size: .; J gene: TRBJ2-3; CDR3 protein: CASSDGADTQYF; CDR3 DNA: TGTGCCAGCAGTGATGGGGCAGATACGCAGTATTTT
V gene: TRBV10-3; D gene: .; clone size: .; J gene: TRBJ1-5; CDR3 protein: CAISDVGDLSNQPQHF; CDR3 DNA: TGTGCCATCAGTGATGTCGGGGACCTTAGCAATCAGCCCCAGCATTTT
V gene: TRBV7-9; D gene: .; clone size: .; J gene: TRBJ2-3; CDR3 protein: CASRGPDFTDTQYF; CDR3 DNA: TGTGCCAGCAGGGGGCCAGATTTCACAGATACGCAGTATTTT
V gene: TRBV11-2; D gene: .; clone size: .; J gene: TRBJ2-7; CDR3 protein: CASSRTGGGTYEQYF; CDR3 DNA: TGTGCCAGCAGCCGGACGGGGGGCGGAACCTACGAGCAGTACTTC
V gene: TRBV7-2; D gene: TRBD1; clone size: .; J gene: TRBJ1-2; CDR3 protein: CASSSRTGTNYGYTF; CDR3 DNA: TGTGCCAGCAGCTCCCGGACAGGAACTAACTATGGCTACACCTTC
V gene: TRBV7-9; D gene: .; clone size: .; J gene: TRBJ2-3; CDR3 protein: CASSWGTGFTDTQYF; CDR3 DNA: TGTGCCAGCAGCTGGGGGACGGGATTCACAGATACGCAGTATTTT
V gene: TRBV5-6; D gene: .; clone size: .; J gene: TRBJ2-7; CDR3 protein: CASSSKGGTPSYEQYF; CDR3 DNA: TGTGCCAGCAGCTCCAAGGGTGGCACCCCCTCCTACGAGCAGTACTTC
V gene: TRBV5-4; D gene: .; clone size: once; J gene: TRBJ1-1; CDR3 protein: CASRGLNTEAFF; CDR3 DNA: TGTGCCAGCAGGGGCTTGAACACTGAAGCTTTCTTT
V gene: TRBV7-2; D gene: .; clone size: many; J gene: TRBJ2-7; CDR3 protein: CASSPMGPTLLEQYF; CDR3 DNA: TGTGCCAGCAGCCCAATGGGCCCAACACTGCTCGAGCAGTACTTC
V gene: TRBV6-5; D gene: .; clone size: few; J gene: TRBJ2-7; CDR3 protein: CASSSPVGEQYF; CDR3 DNA: TGTGCCAGCAGTTCCCCGGTTGGGGAGCAGTACTTC
V gene: TRBV2; D gene: TRBD2; clone size: .; J gene: TRBJ2-2; CDR3 protein: CASIGTSGGAGELFF; CDR3 DNA: TGTGCCAGCATCGGGACTAGCGGGGGGGCCGGGGAGCTGTTTTTT
V gene: TRBV2; D gene: .; clone size: .; J gene: TRBJ2-3; CDR3 protein: CASSAQGLRDTQYF; CDR3 DNA: TGTGCCAGCAGTGCCCAGGGGCTCAGAGATACGCAGTATTTT
V gene: TRBV5-8; D gene: .; clone size: .; J gene: TRBJ1-2; CDR3 protein: CASSYSGGVASNYGYTF; CDR3 DNA: TGTGCCAGCAGCTACTCGGGGGGGGTCGCCTCTAACTATGGCTACACCTTC
V gene: TRBV7-8; D gene: .; clone size: .; J gene: TRBJ2-1; CDR3 protein: CASSPRPGHIDGHEQFF; CDR3 DNA: TGTGCCAGCAGCCCCAGACCGGGACACATAGACGGTCATGAGCAGTTCTTC
V gene: TRBV7-2; D gene: .; clone size: .; J gene: TRBJ2-7; CDR3 protein: CASSSVGFNYEQYF; CDR3 DNA: TGTGCCAGCAGCTCTGTGGGGTTCAACTACGAGCAGTACTTC
V gene: TRBV4-3; D gene: TRBD1; clone size: .; J gene: TRBJ1-4; CDR3 protein: CASSQNRDRNGVPTNEKLFF; CDR3 DNA: TGCGCCAGCAGCCAAAACCGGGACAGGAACGGGGTTCCAACTAATGAAAAACTGTTTTTT
V gene: TRBV7-6; D gene: .; clone size: .; J gene: TRBJ2-1; CDR3 protein: CASSLVYRKGNNEQFF; CDR3 DNA: TGTGCCAGCAGCTTAGTATACAGGAAAGGGAACAATGAGCAGTTCTTC
V gene: TRBV25-1; D gene: .; clone size: .; J gene: TRBJ2-7; CDR3 protein: CASSERWGYEQYF; CDR3 DNA: TGTGCCAGCAGTGAGAGGTGGGGTTACGAGCAGTACTTC
V gene: TRBV19; D gene: TRBD1; clone size: once; J gene: TRBJ1-2; CDR3 protein: CASSTLGQGGGYTF; CDR3 DNA: TGTGCCAGTAGTACCTTGGGACAGGGTGGAGGCTACACCTTC
V gene: TRBV6-5; D gene: .; clone size: .; J gene: TRBJ1-1; CDR3 protein: CASRRDGGRTEAFF; CDR3 DNA: TGTGCCAGCAGGCGAGACGGGGGGAGGACTGAAGCTTTCTTT
V gene: TRBV7-2; D gene: TRBD2; clone size: .; J gene: TRBJ2-6; CDR3 protein: CASSLELAGGSGANVLTF; CDR3 DNA: TGTGCCAGCAGCTTAGAACTAGCGGGGGGCTCTGGGGCCAACGTCCTGACTTTC
V gene: TRBV6-1; D gene: .; clone size: once; J gene: TRBJ1-1; CDR3 protein: CASSEPNMNTEAFF; CDR3 DNA: TGTGCCAGCAGTGAACCTAACATGAACACTGAAGCTTTCTTT
V gene: TRBV4-1; D gene: .; clone size: .; J gene: TRBJ1-2; CDR3 protein: CASSPSRGRGYGYTF; CDR3 DNA: TGCGCCAGCAGCCCCAGCCGGGGGCGAGGCTATGGCTACACCTTC
V gene: TRBV4-2; D gene: .; clone size: .; J gene: TRBJ1-2; CDR3 protein: CASSQVLSPDYGYTF; CDR3 DNA: TGTGCCAGCAGCCAAGTTTTATCCCCTGACTATGGCTACACCTTC
V gene: TRBV28; D gene: .; clone size: .; J gene: TRBJ1-2; CDR3 protein: CASSLSRGQYGYTF; CDR3 DNA: TGTGCCAGCAGCCTTTCCCGGGGCCAGTATGGCTACACCTTC